Below are 29 T cell receptor beta chains sequenced from a single sample in a study of CD8+CD57+ T cells in acquired aplastic anemia. Genomic DNA was employed as the template in profiling TCR beta VDJ and CDR3. MiXCR, run by TCRdb on the reads, gives a single entry per CDR3 protein. In the table there are 250,000 to 300,000 distinct CDR3 sequences, 45% to 70% of which are singletons. Sequences were obtained from sorted CD4+, CD8+, or CD8+CD57+ T cells (not recorded which) from PBMCs. Every receptor here comes from a human donor with severe aplastic anemia or a healthy control (not recorded which).

In its sample, this clonotype was seen once. The chain combines TRBV20-1 with TRBJ1-1; maybe TRBD1 (5 bases). CDR3 length equals 13 residues. The V and J ends lost 7 bases and 4 bases respectively, with 16 bases between them. Germline V CDR1 and CDR2: DFQATT, SNEGSKA (reference sequence). CDR3 protein: CSVGVGGGTEAFF. DNA of the CDR3: TGCAGTGTCGGGGTCGGGGGTGGCACTGAAGCTTTCTTT.

The rearrangement links TRBV7-2 to TRBJ2-3; the D is unclear. The CDR3 covers 14 residues. V was shortened by 0 bases and J by 2 bases, with 6 bases between the two germline ends. Per germline, CDR1 SGHTA and CDR2 FQGNSA. The CDR3 sequence is CASSLAGYTDTQYF. In DNA, the CDR3 is TGTGCCAGCAGCTTAGCGGGTTACACAGATACGCAGTATTTT.

This clonotype was seen a handful of times. The rearrangement joins TRBV4-2 to TRBJ2-7; D unclear. This CDR3 has 12 residues. Germline assignment: CDR1 LGHNA and CDR2 YNFKEQ. V shed 4 bases and J shed 6 bases, with 10 bases lying between them. This chain's CDR3 is CASSPNEREQYF. As DNA, the CDR3 is TGTGCCAGCAGCCCTAACGAACGCGAGCAGTACTTC.

This clonotype was picked up many times. V is TRBV19 and J is TRBJ1-2, with D unresolved. In germline, CDR1 is LNHDA, CDR2 SQIVND (reference sequence). CDR3 length equals 12 residues. Deletions cut 7 bases from V and 3 bases from J, with 9 bases between. The CDR3 spells CASTVGDYGYTF. The CDR3 DNA reads TGTGCCAGTACGGTCGGGGACTATGGCTACACCTTC.

This chain connects TRBV11-2 to TRBJ2-3; D gene uncertain. The CDR3 is 14 amino acids. With 5 bases removed from V and 1 base from J, the gap between germline ends came to 10 bases. Germline CDR1 and CDR2: SGHAT and FQNNGV. The CDR3 DNA reads TGTGCCAGCAGCGACATCCGCGGCACAGATACGCAGTATTTT. This sequence encodes CASSDIRGTDTQYF.

About this clonotype itself: Mismatch with germline at one junction end may stem from a read error. The chain recombines TRBV19 with TRBJ2-5; 8 bases match TRBD1. From germline, CDR1 is LNHDA and CDR2 SQIVND (reference sequence). CDR3 length: 16 residues. The CDR3 spells CASSIGWTGNQETRYF. CDR3 nucleotides: TGTGCCAGTAGTATAGGCTGGACAGGGAACCAAGAGACCCGGTACTTC.

There are many counts of this clonotype. This chain uses TRBV19 with TRBJ2-4; 11 bases match TRBD2. CDR3 length: 16 amino acids. Germline V lookup: CDR1 LNHDA, CDR2 SQIVND (reference sequence). V shed 2 bases, J shed 2 bases, and the junction held 2 bases outside the gene matches. This chain's CDR3 is CASSILAGGPKNIQYF. The CDR3 DNA reads TGTGCCAGTAGTATACTAGCGGGGGGCCCCAAAAACATTCAGTACTTC.

A note on this clonotype: A much larger clone is a single base away; this may be a read error. V gene TRBV12-5 combines with J gene TRBJ2-1; D not resolved. V lost 3 bases and J 0 bases, leaving 15 bases between the germline ends. The CDR3 totals 17 residues. CDR1 and CDR2 (germline): LGHNT, FRNRAP. CDR3: CASGFVAGQDSYNEQFF. The CDR3 nucleotides are TGTGCTAGTGGTTTTGTTGCCGGGCAGGACTCCTACAATGAGCAGTTCTTC. The full variable domain, its missing parts supplied by reference TRBV12-5 and TRBJ2-1, is DARVTQTPRHKVTEMGQEVTMRCQPILGHNTVFWYRQTMMQGLELLAYFRNRAPLDDSGMPKDRFSAEMPDATLATLKIQPSEPRDSAVYFCASGFVAGQDSYNEQFFGPGTRLTVL.

This chain connects TRBV19 to TRBJ2-1; 8 positions match TRBD2. Germline assignment: CDR1 LNHDA and CDR2 SQIVND (reference sequence). The trim removed 9 bases at V and 2 bases at J, leaving 9 bases unmatched. This CDR3 has 15 residues. CDR3 DNA sequence: TGTGCCAGCACCGGGGGGGCAGCGGCCTACAATGAGCAGTTCTTC. It specifies CASTGGAAAYNEQFF.

Many counts were recorded for this clonotype. As DNA, the CDR3 is TGTGCCAGCAGTTCACTAGCGCTAGCTCAAGAGACCCAGTACTTC. Encoded protein: CASSSLALAQETQYF. This rearrangement joins TRBV7-9 to TRBJ2-5, with TRBD2 identical over 7 bases. The germline V gene has CDR1 SEHNR and CDR2 FQNEAQ (reference sequence). V shed 6 bases, J shed 2 bases, and the junction held 9 bases outside the gene matches. The CDR3 length is 15 residues.

The table lists this clonotype with many counts. This rearrangement joins TRBV20-1 to TRBJ2-7, with D tentatively TRBD1 (5 bases). Trimming stripped 1 base from V and 1 base from J, with 17 bases between. The CDR3 is 16 amino acids. Germline values: CDR1 DFQATT, CDR2 SNEGSKA (reference sequence). The CDR3 DNA follows: TGCAGTGCTAGAGTTGGCAGGGCTATGGGGTCCTACGAGCAGTACTTC. Translation: CSARVGRAMGSYEQYF.

In its sample, this clonotype was seen many times. The chain carries TRBV14 and TRBJ2-1; D gene uncertain. Trimming left V 1 base short and J 6 bases short, with 10 bases between. In germline, CDR1 is SGHDN, CDR2 FVKESK. This CDR3 spans 14 amino acids. The CDR3 DNA follows: TGTGCCAGCAGCCAAGCGCGACACCCCAATGAGCAGTTCTTC. Protein: CASSQARHPNEQFF. Variable domain in full (rest from reference TRBV14 and TRBJ2-1): EAGVTQFPSHSVIEKGQTVTLRCDPISGHDNLYWYRRVMGKEIKFLLHFVKESKQDESGMPNNRFLAERTGGTYSTLKVQPAELEDSGVYFCASSQARHPNEQFFGPGTRLTVL.

The rearrangement links TRBV2 to TRBJ2-2, with D possibly matching TRBD2 (6 bases). This CDR3 has 15 residues. Trimming removed 7 bases at V and 0 bases at J, with 12 bases between. Germline V CDR1 and CDR2: SNHLY, FYNNEI. The chain's CDR3 is CASNSGFANTGELFF. The CDR3 region has the DNA TGTGCCAGCAATAGCGGCTTCGCGAACACCGGGGAGCTGTTTTTT.

The sample holds many counts of this clonotype. The chain employs TRBV19 and TRBJ1-5; TRBD1 matches at 8 bases. Trimming at V came to 3 bases and at J to 6 bases, leaving 10 bases not matched to a gene. This CDR3 has 16 amino acids. Per germline, CDR1 LNHDA and CDR2 SQIVND (reference sequence). The CDR3 reads CASSIPRQGLFQPQHF. The CDR3 DNA reads TGTGCCAGTAGTATCCCCCGACAGGGGCTGTTTCAGCCCCAGCATTTT.

The rearrangement joins TRBV29-1 to TRBJ1-2, with a possible D match to TRBD1 (6 bases). Germline V gene lookup returns CDR1 SQVTM and CDR2 ANQGSEA. Trimming removed 2 bases from V and 0 bases from J, with 13 bases in between. The CDR3 length is 15 residues. The CDR3 sequence is CSVEWQTGANYGYTF. Written as DNA, the CDR3 is TGCAGCGTTGAATGGCAGACAGGAGCTAACTATGGCTACACCTTC.

The genes are TRBV5-1 and TRBJ2-1; D is ambiguous. The CDR3 sequence is 13 residues long. Germline loops: CDR1 SGHRS, CDR2 YFSETQ. V was shortened by 0 bases and J by 6 bases, with 7 bases between the two germline ends. The CDR3 here is CASSLDSINEQFF. The CDR3 coding sequence is TGCGCCAGCAGCTTGGACAGTATCAATGAGCAGTTCTTC.

This clonotype was counted at least ten times. The V gene is TRBV20-1, the J gene TRBJ1-1; 8 bases fit TRBD1. Germline V gene lookup returns CDR1 DFQATT and CDR2 SNEGSKA (reference sequence). The ends lost 3 bases at V and 7 bases at J; junction bases unmatched: 7. The CDR3 runs 13 residues. CDR3 coding DNA: TGCAGTGCTAGCTCAAACGACAGGGGTGAAGCTTTCTTT. It yields the protein CSASSNDRGEAFF.

This clonotype was seen repeatedly, ten times or more. This rearrangement joins TRBV2 to TRBJ1-5; possibly TRBD1 for D (5 bases). The CDR3 consists of 14 residues. The germline V and J ends were trimmed by 4 bases and 4 bases, with 11 bases remaining between them. Germline loops: CDR1 SNHLY, CDR2 FYNNEI. This CDR3 reads CASSGGTWNQPQHF. In DNA, the CDR3 is TGTGCCAGCAGTGGGGGGACTTGGAATCAGCCCCAGCATTTT.

The V and J genes are TRBV5-1 and TRBJ2-7, with a tentative D call TRBD1 (7 bases). V lost 3 bases, J lost 6 bases, and 19 bases lay in between. This CDR3 spans 15 amino acids. Germline CDR1 reads SGHRS; CDR2 reads YFSETQ. The chain's CDR3 is CASSSLGAGGREQYF. The CDR3 DNA is TGCGCCAGCAGCTCCCTGGGGGCAGGGGGGCGCGAGCAGTACTTC. Full variable domain (rest looked up from reference TRBV5-1 and TRBJ2-7): KAGVTQTPRYLIKTRGQQVTLSCSPISGHRSVSWYQQTPGQGLQFLFEYFSETQRNKGNFPGRFSGRQFSNSRSEMNVSTLELGDSALYLCASSSLGAGGREQYFGPGTRLTVT.

The rearrangement links TRBV20-1 to TRBJ2-3, with D uncertain. V gave up 0 bases and J gave up 7 bases, with 14 bases separating them. Germline V gene sequence: CDR1 DFQATT, CDR2 SNEGSKA (reference sequence). The CDR3 is made up of 14 amino acids. The DNA for the CDR3 is TGCAGTGCTAGAGATTACAGAATGAAAAATACGCAGTATTTT. The encoded protein is CSARDYRMKNTQYF.

This clonotype was seen at least ten times. The V gene is TRBV7-3, the J gene TRBJ2-7; D unresolved. Germline CDR1 and CDR2: SGHTA and FQGTGA. V gave up 1 base and J gave up 6 bases, with 10 bases separating them. There are 13 residues in the CDR3. CDR3: CASSLIGWGEQYF. CDR3 sequence (DNA): TGTGCCAGCAGCTTAATTGGTTGGGGCGAGCAGTACTTC.

This clonotype was seen a few times. The chain is built from TRBV30 and TRBJ1-4; D is unclear. This CDR3 spans 12 amino acids. CDR1 and CDR2 (germline): GTSNPN, SVGIG (reference sequence). Trimming cost V 4 bases and J 10 bases, with 13 bases left between them. CDR3 sequence reads: CAWKPTLGKLFF. CDR3 sequence (DNA): TGTGCCTGGAAACCCACCCTCGGAAAACTGTTTTTT. The variable domain in full, completed from reference TRBV30 and TRBJ1-4, reads SQTIHQWPATLVQPVGSPLSLECTVEGTSNPNLYWYRQAAGRGLQLLFYSVGIGQISSEVPQNLSASRPQDRQFILSSKKLLLSDSGFYLCAWKPTLGKLFFGSGTQLSVL.

The chain has TRBV9 and TRBJ1-2; no reliable D call. CDR1 is SGDLS, CDR2 YYNGEE, per germline. Trimming left V 0 bases short and J 0 bases short, with 6 bases between. This CDR3 is 14 amino acids long. This CDR3 is CASSVDEPNYGYTF. The DNA for the CDR3 is TGTGCCAGCAGCGTAGATGAGCCTAACTATGGCTACACCTTC.

This clonotype has more than one count but fewer than ten. The chain recombines TRBV18 with TRBJ1-4; 7 nucleotides agree with TRBD1. CDR3 length equals 17 residues. Germline CDR1 reads KGHSH; CDR2 reads LQKENI. Losses at the gene ends were 3 bases for V and 8 bases for J; bases not matched to a gene: 15. The CDR3 bases are TGTGCCAGCTCACCCGAGACAGGGTCAAATGTTCGGGAAAAACTGTTTTTT. Encoded protein: CASSPETGSNVREKLFF.

J is TRBJ2-7 and V is TRBV7-8, with D possibly TRBD2 on 6 matching bases. In germline, CDR1 is SGHVS, CDR2 FQNEAQ. V gave up 5 bases and J gave up 0 bases, with 11 bases separating them. There are 14 residues in the CDR3. DNA for the CDR3: TGTGCCAGCAGCGGACTAACACTCTCCTACGAGCAGTACTTC. As protein: CASSGLTLSYEQYF.

The V gene is TRBV20-1, the J gene TRBJ1-2, with 8 bases matching TRBD1. The CDR3 consists of 13 residues. Germline V gene lookup returns CDR1 DFQATT and CDR2 SNEGSKA (reference sequence). With 6 bases clipped from V and 5 bases from J, the junction kept 8 bases outside the gene matches. CDR3 bases: TGCAGTGCGCGGACAGGGCAATCATATGGCTACACCTTC. This gives the protein CSARTGQSYGYTF.

Comments on this clonotype: A much larger clonotype is one base distant, so this may be a read error. This chain joins TRBV24-1 and TRBJ2-1, with D perhaps being TRBD1 or TRBD2 (6 bases each). In germline, CDR1 is KGHDR, CDR2 SFDVKD. The CDR3 runs 14 residues. The CDR3 bases are TGTGCCGCCAGTGATTGGGGGGCTGGCAATGAGCAGTTCTTC. This encodes CAASDWGAGNEQFF.

This chain joins TRBV2 and TRBJ2-2; 7 positions match TRBD2. There are 14 residues in the CDR3. Germline V gene sequence: CDR1 SNHLY, CDR2 FYNNEI. V lost 8 bases, J lost 6 bases, and 9 bases stayed unmatched. CDR3 DNA sequence: TGTGCCAGCGGCCGGGACTACGATTCCGGGGAGCTGTTTTTT. It yields the protein CASGRDYDSGELFF.

The chain links TRBV5-6 to TRBJ1-1, with unresolved D. This CDR3 is built from 14 residues. V lost 0 bases to trimming and J lost 1 base, with 7 bases between them. Germline CDR1 is SGHDT and CDR2 is YYEEEE. The CDR3 region has the DNA TGTGCCAGCAGCTTGGCGGGCGGGAACACTGAAGCTTTCTTT. The encoded protein is CASSLAGGNTEAFF.